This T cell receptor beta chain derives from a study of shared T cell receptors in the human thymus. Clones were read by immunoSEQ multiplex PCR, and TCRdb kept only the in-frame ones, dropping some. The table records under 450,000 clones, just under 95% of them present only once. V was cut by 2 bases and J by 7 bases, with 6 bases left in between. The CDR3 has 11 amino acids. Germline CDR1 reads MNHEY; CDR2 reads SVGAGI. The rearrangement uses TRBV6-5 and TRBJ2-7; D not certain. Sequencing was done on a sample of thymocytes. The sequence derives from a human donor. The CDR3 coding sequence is TGTGCCAGCAGTTACCCCCAGGAGCAGTACTTC. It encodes CASSYPQEQYF.